This T cell receptor beta chain was sequenced in a study of cytomegalovirus exposure and HLA in healthy donors. Overall study context: The study placed around 80% of its approximately 380 genotyped donors in the Caucasian-associated ancestry cluster. Overall study results and limits: Immune exposure was documented only through CMV serostatus. Productive status was seen about 87% or about 30% of the time for most TCR beta V segments in an earlier analysis.

Regarding this clone: Its antigen is undetermined.

Researchers ran the PCR with 60 Vbeta and 13 Jbeta primers. In the study's own analysis: Per a later analysis, the number of unique TCR beta chains was around 80 million, of which about 11 million were shared. The method was immunoSEQ multiplex PCR; TCRdb's version includes in-frame clones alone and lacks a portion of them. V and J calls and clone size are given by that table; D and trimming were obtained from the DNA. The sample has about 97,000 clones, 79% seen once. V was clipped by 5 bases and J by 5 bases, with 22 bases between them. The CDR3 contains 16 residues. Germline V gene data show CDR1 as SGHDT and CDR2 as YYEEEE.

The material sequenced was PBMCs. The V gene is TRBV5-6, the J gene TRBJ2-5; a possible D gene is TRBD2 (6 bases). The receptor's source is a male donor in good health and CMV-seropositive. As DNA, the CDR3 is TGTGCCAGCAGGGGAGCGGGCGGGCCCCTAACTGAGACCCAGTACTTC. It codes for CASRGAGGPLTETQYF.